A selection of T cell receptor beta chains follows, all from one sample in a study of T cells after yellow fever vaccination. TCRdb ran MiXCR on the 5' RACE reads and lists one entry per CDR3 protein. The sample contains 300,000 to 400,000 distinct CDR3 sequences, roughly 4.3% of which appear only once. Sample: PBMCs, taken 5 days after the yellow fever booster vaccination. These receptors were obtained from a young man who received the YFV17D yellow fever vaccine. CDR3s include the opening cysteine and the closing phenylalanine or tryptophan. D genes are given only for firm matches. The listing skips clone size in some rows; elsewhere it reads once, few, many or a size class.

cdr3_length	d_call	clone_size	j_call	v_call	cdr3_aa	cdr3_nt
14	.	few	TRBJ2-1	TRBV2	CASITRQGGDEQFF	TGTGCCAGCATTACAAGACAGGGAGGGGATGAGCAGTTCTTC
14	TRBD1	few	TRBJ2-5	TRBV6-5	CASRLWDSMETQYF	TGTGCCAGCAGATTGTGGGACAGCATGGAGACCCAGTACTTC
15	TRBD1	few	TRBJ1-3	TRBV20-1	CSATQGALTGNTIYF	TGCAGTGCTACCCAGGGGGCGTTGACTGGAAACACCATATATTTT
12	.	many	TRBJ2-3	TRBV7-2	CASSFGGFVQYF	TGTGCCAGCAGCTTTGGCGGGTTCGTGCAGTATTTT
18	.	few	TRBJ1-3	TRBV27	CASSIRFPMGIPGNTIYF	TGTGCCAGCAGTATACGGTTCCCGATGGGGATACCTGGAAACACCATATATTTT
16	TRBD1	.	TRBJ2-3	TRBV14	CASSQIGTGEGDTQYF	TGTGCCAGCAGCCAGATCGGGACAGGGGAAGGAGATACGCAGTATTTT
18	TRBD1	many	TRBJ2-5	TRBV7-9	CASSLDGIGTGFQETQYF	TGTGCCAGCAGCTTAGACGGGATCGGGACAGGGTTCCAAGAGACCCAGTACTTC
13	TRBD2	many	TRBJ2-1	TRBV9	CASSVGGEGEQFF	TGTGCCAGCAGCGTAGGGGGGGAGGGTGAGCAGTTCTTC
14	.	.	TRBJ2-3	TRBV6-5	CATAVGGRTDTQYF	TGTGCCACAGCGGTGGGCGGGCGCACAGATACGCAGTATTTT
15	.	few	TRBJ1-4	TRBV5-6	CASSFPGEAREKLFF	TGTGCCAGCAGCTTCCCAGGGGAGGCTCGTGAAAAACTGTTTTTT
14	TRBD1	few	TRBJ1-5	TRBV20-1	CSALKTGWDQPQHF	TGCAGTGCCCTAAAGACAGGGTGGGATCAGCCCCAGCATTTT
14	.	.	TRBJ2-7	TRBV18	CASSPLSIPGEQYF	TGTGCCAGCTCACCGCTTTCCATCCCCGGCGAGCAGTACTTC
16	TRBD2	few	TRBJ2-1	TRBV9	CASSLGWTSGDNEQFF	TGTGCCAGCAGCCTCGGGTGGACTAGCGGGGATAATGAGCAGTTCTTC
15	TRBD1	.	TRBJ2-7	TRBV7-2	CASSPQGAVIYEQYF	TGTGCCAGCAGCCCCCAGGGGGCCGTTATCTACGAGCAGTACTTC
14	.	few	TRBJ1-6	TRBV20-1	CSASRRPGDSPLHF	TGCAGTGCTAGTCGCCGCCCCGGGGACTCACCCCTCCACTTT
13	.	many	TRBJ1-1	TRBV7-2	CASSLVGPTEAFF	TGTGCCAGCAGCTTAGTGGGTCCAACTGAAGCTTTCTTT
13	.	few	TRBJ2-5	TRBV5-1	CASSATGEETQYF	TGCGCCAGCAGCGCTACAGGAGAGGAGACCCAGTACTTC
15	.	.	TRBJ1-5	TRBV21-1	CASSRYSRVYQPQHF	TGTGCCAGCAGCCGATACAGCCGTGTTTATCAGCCCCAGCATTTT
14	TRBD1	many	TRBJ2-1	TRBV6-1	CASIGTGGGNEQFF	TGTGCCAGCATTGGGACAGGGGGCGGGAATGAGCAGTTCTTC
16	TRBD2	.	TRBJ2-7	TRBV18	CASSPLVLAGTDEQYF	TGTGCCAGCTCACCACTGGTACTAGCGGGAACGGACGAGCAGTACTTC
15	TRBD2	few	TRBJ2-3	TRBV6-2/TRBV6-3	CASSLTSGDADTQYF	TGTGCCAGCAGTTTGACTAGCGGGGACGCAGATACGCAGTATTTT
13	.	many	TRBJ1-1	TRBV5-1	CASSLVAESEAFF	TGCGCCAGCAGCTTGGTGGCGGAGTCTGAAGCCTTCTTT
15	.	.	TRBJ2-2	TRBV20-1	CSASDRMKNTGELFF	TGCAGTGCAAGCGACAGGATGAAGAACACCGGGGAGCTGTTTTTT
16	TRBD2	few	TRBJ2-2	TRBV20-1	CSATRRGGGGTGELFF	TGCAGTGCCACCCGGCGGGGGGGGGGCGGCACCGGGGAGCTGTTTTTT
17	.	many	TRBJ2-1	TRBV27	CASSLTGGHGPYNEQFF	TGTGCCAGCAGTTTAACGGGGGGACACGGGCCCTACAATGAGCAGTTCTTC
16	.	many	TRBJ1-2	TRBV6-2/TRBV6-3	CASSYGPSWTDYGYTF	TGTGCCAGCAGTTACGGGCCCTCCTGGACAGACTATGGCTACACCTTC
15	.	many	TRBJ1-3	TRBV7-9	CASSAGDRDGNTIYF	TGTGCCAGCAGCGCGGGAGACCGGGATGGAAACACCATATATTTT
17	.	many	TRBJ2-7	TRBV5-1	CASSQNAGGGISYEQYF	TGCGCCAGCAGCCAAAATGCGGGCGGTGGGATCTCCTACGAGCAGTACTTC
15	TRBD2	.	TRBJ2-5	TRBV14	CASSARLAGGETQYF	TGTGCCAGCAGCGCGCGACTAGCGGGAGGAGAGACCCAGTACTTC
13	TRBD2	few	TRBJ2-1	TRBV20-1	CSASGGSYNEQFF	TGCAGTGCCTCGGGGGGCTCCTACAATGAGCAGTTCTTC
16	.	few	TRBJ2-2	TRBV3-1	CASSHQGRPLTGELFF	TGTGCCAGCAGCCACCAGGGACGGCCTCTCACCGGGGAGCTGTTTTTT